The 6 T cell receptor beta chains below come from one sample, sequenced in a study of blood T cell repertoires in COVID-19 (dated by TCRdb to 2020 to 2022). Libraries came from the immunoSEQ multiplex PCR assay. TCRdb took over this immuneACCESS table, retaining in-frame rearrangements with V and J assigned. Such tables are incomplete; in checked studies, under half of the missing clones stem from an unresolved V gene, and the remainder is unexplained. In this sample the table shows some 120,000 clones, around 87% of which occur a single time. The top ten hold approximately 3.3% of the sample. Specimen: peripheral blood. The source of these receptors is an older woman with acute or convalescent COVID-19.

The CDR3 DNA reads TGTGCCAGCAGCCAAGCGGGTTACAATGAGCAGTTCTTC. Amino acid sequence: CASSQAGYNEQFF. The chain is built from TRBV5-8 and TRBJ2-1; D is possibly TRBD2 (6 bases). From germline, CDR1 is SGHTS and CDR2 YDEGEE. The CDR3 sequence is 13 residues long. Trimming took off 4 bases at V and 4 bases at J, with 9 bases between the two ends.

The genes are TRBV27 and TRBJ2-7; no clear D gene. In germline, CDR1 is MNHEY, CDR2 SMNVEV (reference sequence). Trimming cost V 3 bases and J 6 bases, with 12 bases left between them. The CDR3 spans 13 residues. This CDR3 reads CASSLTVSGEQYF. Written as DNA, the CDR3 is TGTGCCAGCAGTTTGACTGTTTCGGGCGAGCAGTACTTC.

This chain joins TRBV5-1 and TRBJ2-1; 7 nucleotides align to TRBD1. Trimming took 4 bases from V and 1 from J; bases not matched to a gene: 5. The CDR3 has 15 amino acids. In germline, CDR1 is SGHRS, CDR2 YFSETQ. The CDR3 DNA reads as TGCGCCAGCAGCACCTCAGGGGGATCCTACAATGAGCAGTTCTTC. Translated, it gives CASSTSGGSYNEQFF. Drawing the rest from reference TRBV5-1 and TRBJ2-1, the complete variable domain is KAGVTQTPRYLIKTRGQQVTLSCSPISGHRSVSWYQQTPGQGLQFLFEYFSETQRNKGNFPGRFSGRQFSNSRSEMNVSTLELGDSALYLCASSTSGGSYNEQFFGPGTRLTVL.

The V and J genes are TRBV30 and TRBJ2-3; 9 bases agree with TRBD1. This CDR3 region has 16 residues. V lost 0 bases, J lost 1 base, and 5 bases stayed unmatched. The germline gives CDR1 GTSNPN, CDR2 SVGIG (reference sequence). The CDR3 DNA reads as TGTGCCTGGAGTGTGGGTGGGACAGGGCGCACAGATACGCAGTATTTT. It translates to CAWSVGGTGRTDTQYF.

A note on this clone: Other DNA sequences in the sample encode the same CDR3. J is TRBJ2-3 and V is TRBV7-2; D is uncertain. CDR3 length equals 13 residues. V was cut by 5 bases and J by 1 base, with 7 bases left in between. Germline V gives CDR1 SGHTA, CDR2 FQGNSA. Here the CDR3 DNA reads TGTGCCAGCAGCCTCGGAGGCACAGATACGCAGTATTTT. Its protein is CASSLGGTDTQYF.

The CDR3 DNA reads as TGTGCCAGTAGAATGACAGCCACTAACTATGGCTACACCTTC. Amino acid sequence: CASRMTATNYGYTF. The genes are TRBV19 and TRBJ1-2; a possible D gene is TRBD1 (5 bases). Germline V gene lookup returns CDR1 LNHDA and CDR2 SQIVND (reference sequence). The CDR3 has 14 amino acids. Trimming removed 6 bases at V and 0 bases at J, with 11 bases between.